This T cell receptor beta chain stems from a study of blood T cell repertoires in COVID-19. Study background: Some COVID-19 samples were acute and others convalescent; all came from the United States, Italy and Spain. Sources were T cells, B-cell-depleted T cells, or PBMCs; the material itself was cDNA or gDNA.

Individuals aged about 18 to 89 years were recruited from 20 to 25 US areas. Assignments of participants to cohorts depended upon their own reported clinical history. Libraries were prepared by immunoSEQ multiplex PCR; TCRdb keeps only in-frame clonotypes and omits some of them. The repertoire holds fewer than 350,000 clones, with 88% as singletons. V was clipped by 7 bases and J by 0 bases, with 3 bases between them. The length of the CDR3 is 11 residues. Germline CDR1 and CDR2: MNHEY and SVGAGI. The sequencing input was PBMCs or T cells enriched from blood (not recorded which). This rearrangement joins TRBV6-5 to TRBJ1-2, with D hard to call. The receptor was derived from a woman in her 30s who had been exposed to COVID-19. The CDR3 DNA is TGTGCCAGCACCGCTAACTATGGCTACACCTTC. Translation gives CASTANYGYTF.